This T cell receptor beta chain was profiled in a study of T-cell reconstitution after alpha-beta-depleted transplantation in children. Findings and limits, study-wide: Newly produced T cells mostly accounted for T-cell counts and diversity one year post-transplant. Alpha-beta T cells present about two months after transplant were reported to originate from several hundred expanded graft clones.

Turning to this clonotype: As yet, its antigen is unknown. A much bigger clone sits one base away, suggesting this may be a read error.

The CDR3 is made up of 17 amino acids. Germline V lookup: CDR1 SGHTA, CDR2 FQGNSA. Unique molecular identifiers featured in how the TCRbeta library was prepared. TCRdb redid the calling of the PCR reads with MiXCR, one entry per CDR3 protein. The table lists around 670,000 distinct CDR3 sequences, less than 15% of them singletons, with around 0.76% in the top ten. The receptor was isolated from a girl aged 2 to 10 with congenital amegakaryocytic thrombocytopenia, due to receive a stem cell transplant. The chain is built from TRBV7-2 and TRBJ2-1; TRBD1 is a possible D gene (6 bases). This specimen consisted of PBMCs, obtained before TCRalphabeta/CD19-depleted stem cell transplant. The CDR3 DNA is TGTGCCCGCAGCTCCGAGAGGGGGAGATCCCTTCACAATGAGCAGTTCTTC. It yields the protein CARSSERGRSLHNEQFF.